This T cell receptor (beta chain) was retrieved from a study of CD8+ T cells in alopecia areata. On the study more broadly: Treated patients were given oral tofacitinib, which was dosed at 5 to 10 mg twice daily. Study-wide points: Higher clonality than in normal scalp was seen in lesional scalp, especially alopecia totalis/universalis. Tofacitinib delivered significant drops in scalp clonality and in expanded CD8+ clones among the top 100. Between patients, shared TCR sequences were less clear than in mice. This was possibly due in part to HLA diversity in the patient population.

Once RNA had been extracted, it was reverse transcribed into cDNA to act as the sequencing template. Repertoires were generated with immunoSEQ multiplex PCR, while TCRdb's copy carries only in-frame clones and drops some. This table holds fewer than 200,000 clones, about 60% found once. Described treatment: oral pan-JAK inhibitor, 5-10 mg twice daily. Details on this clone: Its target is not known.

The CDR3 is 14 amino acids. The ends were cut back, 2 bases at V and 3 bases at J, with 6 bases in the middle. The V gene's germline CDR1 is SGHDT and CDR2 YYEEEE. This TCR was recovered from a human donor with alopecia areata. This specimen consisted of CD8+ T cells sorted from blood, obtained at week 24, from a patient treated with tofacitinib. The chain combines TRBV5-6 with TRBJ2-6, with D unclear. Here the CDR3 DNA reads TGTGCCAGCAGCTTCTATTATGGGGCCAACGTCCTGACTTTC. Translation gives CASSFYYGANVLTF.